Following are 10 T cell receptor beta chains from one sample sequenced in a study of patients and donors after allogeneic stem cell transplantation. TCRdb processed the RT-PCR reads anew with MiXCR; each CDR3 protein has one entry. The profile shows under 3,000 distinct CDR3 sequences, roughly a sixth of them singletons. The material sequenced was blood, either unsorted or a sorted T cell fraction (not recorded which). The origin of the receptors is a human donor who was either an allogeneic HSCT recipient or a stem cell or donor lymphocyte infusion donor (not recorded which). It is not recorded whose cells these are; they may come from a transplant donor.

By its share, this clonotype is medium-sized (0.01 to 0.1%). The rearrangement joins TRBV29-1 to TRBJ2-1, with 13 nucleotides matching TRBD2. Per germline, CDR1 SQVTM and CDR2 ANQGSEA. This CDR3 is 11 amino acids long. V was clipped by 4 bases and J by 15 bases; unmatched bases: 3. CDR3 sequence (DNA): TGCAGCGTTGGACTAGCGGGAGGACGGTTCTTC. Translation: CSVGLAGGRFF.

This clonotype has just a few counts. CDR3 DNA sequence: TGTGCCTGGAGCGGGGAGAGGGAAGCTTTCTTT. Encoded protein: CAWSGEREAFF. The J gene is TRBJ1-1, the V gene TRBV30; no clear D. With 3 bases removed from V and 8 bases from J, the gap between germline ends came to 10 bases. Germline values: CDR1 GTSNPN, CDR2 SVGIG (reference sequence). This CDR3 has 11 amino acids.

CDR3 coding DNA: TGTGCCAGCAGTCCCACCGGACTAGCCGAGCAGTACTTC. Its translation: CASSPTGLAEQYF. This chain joins TRBV5-6 and TRBJ2-7, with TRBD2 matching over 8 bases. The trim removed 5 bases at V and 6 bases at J, leaving 7 bases unmatched. The CDR3 contains 13 residues. Germline lookup yields CDR1 SGHDT and CDR2 YYEEEE.

This clonotype was counted only a few times. The rearrangement links TRBV2 to TRBJ2-1; unclear D gene. The CDR3 sequence is 11 residues long. Trimming removed 7 bases from V and 6 bases from J, with 7 bases in between. The V gene's germline CDR1 is SNHLY and CDR2 FYNNEI. The CDR3 DNA sequence: TGTGCCAGCAATTTTGGCAATGAGCAGTTCTTC. This translates into CASNFGNEQFF.

V gene TRBV6-2 or TRBV6-3 combines with J gene TRBJ2-5, with D perhaps matching TRBD2 (5 bases). There are 15 residues in the CDR3. Between the trimmed V and J ends, which lost 0 bases and 2 bases, there was a span of 10 bases. Germline CDR1 and CDR2: MNHEY and SVGEGT. The CDR3 is CASSYSARGQETQYF. CDR3 nucleotides: TGTGCCAGCAGTTACTCGGCGAGAGGGCAAGAGACCCAGTACTTC.

The genes are TRBV4-1 and TRBJ2-3, with D hard to call. Germline assignment: CDR1 MGHRA and CDR2 YSYEKL. V dropped 0 bases and J dropped 8 bases, with 9 bases sitting between them. The CDR3 extends over 13 amino acids. CDR3: CASSQDDLGTQYF. The CDR3 bases are TGCGCCAGCAGCCAAGACGATCTAGGTACGCAGTATTTT.

The chain carries TRBV28 and TRBJ1-2; TRBD1 agrees at 7 bases. J lost 8 bases, V lost 8 bases, and 5 bases had no gene match. CDR3 size: 11 residues. The germline gives CDR1 MDHEN, CDR2 SYDVKM. The CDR3 nucleotides read TGTGCCAGCGGATACAGGGGCGGCTACACCTTC. Translating it yields CASGYRGGYTF.

This clonotype appeared a few times. V is TRBV7-2 and J is TRBJ2-7; the D gene could be TRBD1 or TRBD2 (5 bases each). Germline-derived CDR1 and CDR2 are SGHTA and FQGNSA. Deletions cut 5 bases from V and 7 bases from J, with 12 bases between. This CDR3 has 12 residues. CDR3 in amino acids: CASSPFEGEQYF. The DNA of the CDR3 is TGTGCCAGCAGCCCCTTTGAGGGGGAGCAGTACTTC.

The chain is built from TRBV10-3 and TRBJ2-2; D gene ambiguous. The CDR3 covers 13 residues. V was clipped by 3 bases and J by 4 bases, with 6 bases between them. CDR1 is ENHRY, CDR2 SYGVKD, per germline. The CDR3, as DNA: TGTGCCATCAGTGAAGTGGGCACCGGGGAGCTGTTTTTT. Translation: CAISEVGTGELFF.

The sample holds a few counts of this clonotype. The chain carries TRBV28 and TRBJ1-3, with TRBD1 identical over 7 bases. V gave up 10 bases and J gave up 4 bases; unmatched junction bases: 10. The germline V gene has CDR1 MDHEN and CDR2 SYDVKM. The CDR3 has 14 amino acids. CDR3 region: CAIESGQRGNTIYF. The CDR3 coding sequence is TGTGCCATCGAATCGGGACAGAGGGGAAACACCATATATTTT.